This T cell receptor (beta chain) stems from a study of T cells in women clearing cervical HPV infection. Method: immunoSEQ multiplex PCR; TCRdb's copy keeps in-frame clones and lacks some. This repertoire includes around 29,000 clones. Of note for this clone: The sequenced fragment ends 3 residues before the CDR3 boundary, so the rest is inferred from the germline J gene.

Cervical HPV DNA detected by MY09/MY11 PCR, typed by dot-blot. The CDR3 spans 14 residues. Germline CDR1 is KGHSH and CDR2 is LQKENI. Sequencing input: blood buffy coat. The TCR comes from a woman between 18 and 70 years old with a cervical HPV16 infection that either progressed to CIN3+ or cleared (not recorded which). The V and J genes are TRBV18 and TRBJ1-2, with D unresolved. The chain's CDR3 is CASSPPLTGNDYTF. The sequenced CDR3 bases are TGTGCCAGCTCCCCCCCTTTAACGGGGAATGAC.